This record looks at one T cell receptor beta chain sequence and its context. This specimen comes from a study of T cells of healthy individuals. Using its own MiXCR run on the 5' RACE reads, TCRdb lists one record per CDR3 protein. The sample lists about 57,000 distinct CDR3 sequences; 15% to 20% were seen once. The ends were cut back, 4 bases at V and 0 bases at J, with 16 bases in the middle. The CDR3 is 15 amino acids. The germline V gene encodes CDR1 SQVTM and CDR2 ANQGSEA. This rearrangement joins TRBV29-1 to TRBJ2-7; tentatively, D is TRBD2 (6 bases). The clonotype comes from a human donor in good health. This CDR3 reads CSVGIPGLSSYEQYF. DNA for the CDR3: TGCAGCGTTGGTATACCGGGACTTAGCTCCTACGAGCAGTACTTC.